The source of this T cell receptor (beta chain) is a study of cytomegalovirus exposure and HLA in healthy donors. For the study at large: Earlier work reported 95 million to 130 million unique TCR beta sequences from about 200 million T cells.

The CDR3 runs to 13 residues. The V end lost 0 bases, the J end lost 4 bases, and 7 bases lay between the germline ends. Germline V lookup: CDR1 GTSNPN, CDR2 SVGIG (reference sequence). For this clone: Its specificity is unknown.

Whole-study findings and limits: In an earlier analysis, most TCR beta V segments were productive about 90% or about 30% of the time.

Those who donated were healthy bone marrow donors. In the PCR, 60 Vbeta and 13 Jbeta primers were used. Using immunoSEQ multiplex PCR, the repertoire was profiled, and TCRdb retains in-frame clones only, with some absent. The top ten hold 1.5% to 2% of the sample, which has 150,000 to 200,000 clones, 81% seen once. The chain has TRBV30 and TRBJ2-1, with TRBD2 as a possible D gene (5 bases). The sequence came from a man between 18 and 29 years old in good health and CMV-seronegative. The sequenced material came from PBMCs. CDR3 DNA: TGTGCCTGGAGTGTCGGAGGATACAATGAGCAGTTCTTC. Amino acid sequence: CAWSVGGYNEQFF.